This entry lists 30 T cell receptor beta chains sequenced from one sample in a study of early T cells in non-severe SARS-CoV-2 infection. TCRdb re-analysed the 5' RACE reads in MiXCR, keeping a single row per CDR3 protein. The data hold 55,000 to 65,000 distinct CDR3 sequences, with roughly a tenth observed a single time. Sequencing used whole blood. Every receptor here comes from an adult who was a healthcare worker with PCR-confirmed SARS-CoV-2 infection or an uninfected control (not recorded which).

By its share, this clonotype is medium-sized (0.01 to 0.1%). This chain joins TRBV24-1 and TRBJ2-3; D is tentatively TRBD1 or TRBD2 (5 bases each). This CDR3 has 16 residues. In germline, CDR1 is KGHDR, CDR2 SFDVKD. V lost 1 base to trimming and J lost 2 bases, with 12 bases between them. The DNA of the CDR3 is TGTGCCACCAGTGATTTATACGGGACCTCCACAGATACGCAGTATTTT. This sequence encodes CATSDLYGTSTDTQYF.

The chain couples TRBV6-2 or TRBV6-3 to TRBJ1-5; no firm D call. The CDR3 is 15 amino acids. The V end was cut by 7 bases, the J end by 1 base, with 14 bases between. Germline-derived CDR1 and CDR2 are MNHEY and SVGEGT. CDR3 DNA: TGTGCCAGCACCAGACCATCCGCGAGCAATCAGCCCCAGCATTTT. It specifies CASTRPSASNQPQHF.

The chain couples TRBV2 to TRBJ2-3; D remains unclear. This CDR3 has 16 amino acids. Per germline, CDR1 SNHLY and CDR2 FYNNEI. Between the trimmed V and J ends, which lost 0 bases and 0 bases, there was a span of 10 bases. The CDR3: CASSEALRQSTDTQYF. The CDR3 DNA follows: TGTGCCAGCAGTGAAGCACTTCGGCAAAGCACAGATACGCAGTATTTT.

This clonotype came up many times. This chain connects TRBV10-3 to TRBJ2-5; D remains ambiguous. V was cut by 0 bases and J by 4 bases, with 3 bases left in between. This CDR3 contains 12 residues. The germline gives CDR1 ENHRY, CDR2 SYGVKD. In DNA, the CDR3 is TGTGCCATCAGTGAGTCTCCAGAGACCCAGTACTTC. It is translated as CAISESPETQYF.

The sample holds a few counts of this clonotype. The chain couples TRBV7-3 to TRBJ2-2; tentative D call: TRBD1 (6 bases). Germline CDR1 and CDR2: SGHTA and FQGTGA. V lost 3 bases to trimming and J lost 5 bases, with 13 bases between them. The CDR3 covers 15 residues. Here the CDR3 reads CASSFGGAGTGELFF. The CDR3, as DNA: TGTGCCAGCAGCTTTGGGGGCGCTGGGACCGGGGAGCTGTTTTTT.

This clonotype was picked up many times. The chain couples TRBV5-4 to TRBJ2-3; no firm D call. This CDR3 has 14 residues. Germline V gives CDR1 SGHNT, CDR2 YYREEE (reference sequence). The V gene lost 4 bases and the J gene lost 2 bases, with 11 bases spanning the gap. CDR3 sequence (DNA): TGTGCCAGCAGCCCGGCCCCTATCACAGATACGCAGTATTTT. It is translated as CASSPAPITDTQYF.

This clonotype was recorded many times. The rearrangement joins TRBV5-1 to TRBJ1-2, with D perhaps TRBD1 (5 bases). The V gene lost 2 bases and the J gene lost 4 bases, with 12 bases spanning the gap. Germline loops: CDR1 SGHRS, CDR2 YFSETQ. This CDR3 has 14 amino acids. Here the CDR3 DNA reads TGCGCCAGCAGCTTCGATGGACATACCTATGGCTACACCTTC. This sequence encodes CASSFDGHTYGYTF.

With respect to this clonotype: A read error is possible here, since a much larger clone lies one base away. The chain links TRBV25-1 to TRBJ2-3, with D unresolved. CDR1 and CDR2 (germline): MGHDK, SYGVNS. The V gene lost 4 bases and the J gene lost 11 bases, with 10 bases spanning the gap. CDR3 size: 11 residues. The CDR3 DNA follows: TGTGCCAGCAGTGGATCAAGACTGCAGTATTTT. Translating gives CASSGSRLQYF.

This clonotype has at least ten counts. The CDR3 protein is CASSYSPTGELFF. CDR3 DNA sequence: TGTGCCAGTTCTTATTCCCCGACCGGGGAGCTGTTTTTT. V is TRBV6-4 and J is TRBJ2-2; no clear D gene. The CDR3 runs to 13 residues. V gave up 9 bases and J gave up 5 bases, with 13 bases separating them. CDR1 MRHNA and CDR2 SNTAGT come from the germline V gene.

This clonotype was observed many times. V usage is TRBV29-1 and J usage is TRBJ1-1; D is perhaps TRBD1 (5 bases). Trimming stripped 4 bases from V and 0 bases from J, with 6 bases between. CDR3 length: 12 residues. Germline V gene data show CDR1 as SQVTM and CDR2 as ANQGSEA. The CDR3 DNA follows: TGCAGCGTTGGGGGCTTGAACACTGAAGCTTTCTTT. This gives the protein CSVGGLNTEAFF.

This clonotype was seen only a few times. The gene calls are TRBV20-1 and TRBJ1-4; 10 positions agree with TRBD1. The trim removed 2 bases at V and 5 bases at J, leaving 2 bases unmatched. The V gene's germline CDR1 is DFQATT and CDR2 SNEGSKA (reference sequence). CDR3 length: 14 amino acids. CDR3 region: CSARSGQGNEKLFF. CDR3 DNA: TGCAGTGCTAGATCGGGACAGGGGAATGAAAAACTGTTTTTT.

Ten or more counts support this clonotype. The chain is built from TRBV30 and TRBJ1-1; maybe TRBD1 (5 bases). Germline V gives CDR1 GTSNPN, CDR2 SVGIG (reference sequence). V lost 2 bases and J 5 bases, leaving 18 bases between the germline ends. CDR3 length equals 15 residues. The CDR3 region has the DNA TGTGCCTGGAGTCCCCATGCAGGGAGGTGGACTGAAGCTTTCTTT. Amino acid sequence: CAWSPHAGRWTEAFF.

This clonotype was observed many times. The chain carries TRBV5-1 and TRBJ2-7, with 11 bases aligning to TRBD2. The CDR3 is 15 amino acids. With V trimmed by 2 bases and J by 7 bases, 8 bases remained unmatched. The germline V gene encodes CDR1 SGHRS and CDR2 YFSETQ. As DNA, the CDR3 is TGCGCCAGCAGCTTCGTAGCGGGAGGGCCGGGAGAGCAGTACTTC. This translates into CASSFVAGGPGEQYF. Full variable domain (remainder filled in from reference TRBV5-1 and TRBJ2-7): KAGVTQTPRYLIKTRGQQVTLSCSPISGHRSVSWYQQTPGQGLQFLFEYFSETQRNKGNFPGRFSGRQFSNSRSEMNVSTLELGDSALYLCASSFVAGGPGEQYFGPGTRLTVT.

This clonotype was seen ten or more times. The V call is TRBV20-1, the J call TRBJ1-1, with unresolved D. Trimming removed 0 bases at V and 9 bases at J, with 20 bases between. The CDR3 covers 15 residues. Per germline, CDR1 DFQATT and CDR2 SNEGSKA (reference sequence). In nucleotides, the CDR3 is TGCAGTGCTAGAGATCCGGCAGAGTCCGCCATGAAAGCTTTCTTT. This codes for CSARDPAESAMKAFF.

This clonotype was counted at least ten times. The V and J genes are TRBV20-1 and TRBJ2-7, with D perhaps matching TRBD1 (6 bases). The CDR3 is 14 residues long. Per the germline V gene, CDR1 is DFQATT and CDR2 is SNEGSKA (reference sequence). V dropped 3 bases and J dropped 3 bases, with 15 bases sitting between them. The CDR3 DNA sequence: TGCAGTGCTAGTCGCGCAGGGGTGATCTACGAGCAGTACTTC. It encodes CSASRAGVIYEQYF.

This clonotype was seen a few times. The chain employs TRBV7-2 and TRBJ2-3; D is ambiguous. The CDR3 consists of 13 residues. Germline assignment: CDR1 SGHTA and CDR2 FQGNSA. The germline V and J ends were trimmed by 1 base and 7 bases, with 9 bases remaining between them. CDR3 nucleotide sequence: TGTGCCAGCAGCTTAGGCGGAGCGAATACGCAGTATTTT. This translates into CASSLGGANTQYF.

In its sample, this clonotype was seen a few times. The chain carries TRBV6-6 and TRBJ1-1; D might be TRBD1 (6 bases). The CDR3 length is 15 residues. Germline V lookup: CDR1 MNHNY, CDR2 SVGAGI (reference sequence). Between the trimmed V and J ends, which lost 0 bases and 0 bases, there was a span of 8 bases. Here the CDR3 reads CASSYSTGMNTEAFF. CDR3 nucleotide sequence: TGTGCCAGCAGTTACTCGACAGGAATGAACACTGAAGCTTTCTTT.

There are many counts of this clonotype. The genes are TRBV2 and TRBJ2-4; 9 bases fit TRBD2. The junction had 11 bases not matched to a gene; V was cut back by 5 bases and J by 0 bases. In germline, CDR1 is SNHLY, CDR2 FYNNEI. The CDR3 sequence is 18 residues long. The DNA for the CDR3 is TGTGCCAGCAGTCCCGTGGGAGCGGGAGGATCAGCCAAAAACATTCAGTACTTC. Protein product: CASSPVGAGGSAKNIQYF.

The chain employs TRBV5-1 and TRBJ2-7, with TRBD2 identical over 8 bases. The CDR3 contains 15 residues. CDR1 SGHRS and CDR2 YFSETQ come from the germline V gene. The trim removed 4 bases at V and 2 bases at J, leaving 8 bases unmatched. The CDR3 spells CASSPGGSGTYEQYF. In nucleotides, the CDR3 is TGCGCCAGCAGCCCTGGTGGTAGCGGGACCTACGAGCAGTACTTC.

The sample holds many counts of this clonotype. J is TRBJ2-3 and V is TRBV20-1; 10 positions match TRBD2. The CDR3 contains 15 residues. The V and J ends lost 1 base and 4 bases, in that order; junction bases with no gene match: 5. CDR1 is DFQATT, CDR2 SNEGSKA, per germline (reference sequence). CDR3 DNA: TGCAGTGCTAGAGCAGCTAGCGGGAGCCCAGATACGCAGTATTTT. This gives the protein CSARAASGSPDTQYF.

CDR3 bases: TGTGCCAGCAGCCTAGGACAGCTGGCAACCCAGTACTTC. Its protein is CASSLGQLATQYF. The V and J genes are TRBV11-1 and TRBJ2-5; D may be TRBD1 (6 bases). Trimming took 5 bases from V and 8 from J, leaving 15 bases between them. This CDR3 region has 13 residues. Germline V gene sequence: CDR1 SGHAT, CDR2 FQDESV (reference sequence). Combining the CDR3 with reference TRBV11-1 and TRBJ2-5 gives the whole variable domain EAEVAQSPRYKITEKSQAVAFWCDPISGHATLYWYRQILGQGPELLVQFQDESVVDDSQLPKDRFSAERLKGVDSTLKIQPAELGDSAMYLCASSLGQLATQYFGPGTRLLVL.

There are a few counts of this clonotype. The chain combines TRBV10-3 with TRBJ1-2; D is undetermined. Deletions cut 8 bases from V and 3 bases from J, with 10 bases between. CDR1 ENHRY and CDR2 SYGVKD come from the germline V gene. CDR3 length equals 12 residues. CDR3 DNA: TGTGCCATCCCGGCGGTTGACTATGGCTACACCTTC. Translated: CAIPAVDYGYTF.

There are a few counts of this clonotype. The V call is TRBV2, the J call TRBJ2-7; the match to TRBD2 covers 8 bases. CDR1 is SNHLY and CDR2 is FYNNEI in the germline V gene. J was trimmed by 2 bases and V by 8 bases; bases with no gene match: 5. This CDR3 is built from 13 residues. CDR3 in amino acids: CASRSGGAYEQYF. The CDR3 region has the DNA TGTGCCAGCCGAAGCGGGGGTGCCTACGAGCAGTACTTC.

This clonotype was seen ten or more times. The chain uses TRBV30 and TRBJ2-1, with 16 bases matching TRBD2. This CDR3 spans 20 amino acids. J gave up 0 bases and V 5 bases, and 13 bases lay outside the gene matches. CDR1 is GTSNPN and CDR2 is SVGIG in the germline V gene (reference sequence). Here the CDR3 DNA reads TGTGCCTGGTTTATACCGGGACTAGCGGGAGGGCCGCCCTCCTACAATGAGCAGTTCTTC. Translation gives CAWFIPGLAGGPPSYNEQFF.

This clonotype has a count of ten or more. In nucleotides, the CDR3 is TGTGCCAGCAGCTTAGGGTCAGCCACCAGCTCCTACGAGCAGTACTTC. It yields the protein CASSLGSATSSYEQYF. The V call is TRBV11-2, the J call TRBJ2-7, with D hard to call. CDR3 length: 16 amino acids. V dropped 1 base and J dropped 0 bases, with 13 bases sitting between them. Germline V gene data show CDR1 as SGHAT and CDR2 as FQNNGV.

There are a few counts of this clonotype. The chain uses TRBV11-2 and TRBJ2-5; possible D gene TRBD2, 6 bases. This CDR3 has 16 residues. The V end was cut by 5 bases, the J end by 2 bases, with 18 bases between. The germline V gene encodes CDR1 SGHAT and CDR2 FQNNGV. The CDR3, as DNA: TGTGCCAGCAGCCAACTCATAGCGGCCGGACAAGAGACCCAGTACTTC. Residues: CASSQLIAAGQETQYF.

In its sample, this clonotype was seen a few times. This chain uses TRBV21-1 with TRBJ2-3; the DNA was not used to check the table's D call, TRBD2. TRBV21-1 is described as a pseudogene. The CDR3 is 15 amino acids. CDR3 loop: CASRRLAGYTDTQYF. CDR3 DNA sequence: TGTGCCAGCAGGAGACTAGCGGGGTACACAGATACGCAGTATTTT.

The chain's CDR3 is CASSSIGLHEQFF. The CDR3 bases are TGTGCCAGTAGTAGTATAGGCCTCCATGAGCAGTTCTTC. This sequence joins TRBV19 and TRBJ2-1; D remains unclear. There are 13 residues in the CDR3. V gave up 4 bases and J gave up 8 bases, with 12 bases separating them. Germline assignment: CDR1 LNHDA and CDR2 SQIVND (reference sequence).

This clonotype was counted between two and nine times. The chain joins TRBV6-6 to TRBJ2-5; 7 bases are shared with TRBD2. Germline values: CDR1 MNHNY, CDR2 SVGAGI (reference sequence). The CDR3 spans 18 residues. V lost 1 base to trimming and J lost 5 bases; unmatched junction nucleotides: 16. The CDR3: CASSYLGPAGEGRETQYF. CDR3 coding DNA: TGTGCCAGCAGTTACTTGGGTCCTGCGGGAGAGGGCCGGGAGACCCAGTACTTC.

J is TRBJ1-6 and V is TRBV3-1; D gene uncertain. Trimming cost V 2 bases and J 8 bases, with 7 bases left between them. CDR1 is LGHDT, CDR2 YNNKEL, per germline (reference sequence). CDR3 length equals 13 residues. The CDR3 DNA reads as TGTGCCAGCAGCCAAAATCTGGATTCACCCCTCCACTTT. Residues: CASSQNLDSPLHF. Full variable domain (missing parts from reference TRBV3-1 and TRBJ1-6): DTAVSQTPKYLVTQMGNDKSIKCEQNLGHDTMYWYKQDSKKFLKIMFSYNNKELIINETVPNRFSPKSPDKAHLNLHINSLELGDSAVYFCASSQNLDSPLHFGNGTRLTVT.